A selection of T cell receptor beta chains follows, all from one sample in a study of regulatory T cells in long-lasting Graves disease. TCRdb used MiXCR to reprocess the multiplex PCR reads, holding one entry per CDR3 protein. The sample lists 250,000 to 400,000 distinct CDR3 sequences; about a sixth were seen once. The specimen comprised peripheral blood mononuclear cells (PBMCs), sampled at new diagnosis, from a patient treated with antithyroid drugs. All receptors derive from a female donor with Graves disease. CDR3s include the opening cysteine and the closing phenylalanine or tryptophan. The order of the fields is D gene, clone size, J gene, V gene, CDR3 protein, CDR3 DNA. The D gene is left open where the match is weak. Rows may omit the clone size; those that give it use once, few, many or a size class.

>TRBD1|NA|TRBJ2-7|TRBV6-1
CASRPGTGSGEQYF
TGTGCCAGCCGCCCCGGGACAGGGTCGGGAGAGCAGTACTTC
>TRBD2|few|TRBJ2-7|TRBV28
CASSLPTSGSSYEQYF
TGTGCCAGCAGCCTCCCCACTAGCGGGAGTTCCTACGAGCAGTACTTC
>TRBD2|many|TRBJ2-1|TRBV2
CASSEIPGTSGHYNEQFF
TGTGCCAGCAGTGAGATACCCGGGACTAGCGGGCACTACAATGAGCAGTTCTTC
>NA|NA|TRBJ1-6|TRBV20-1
CSASRSGTSISPLHF
TGCAGTGCTAGTCGTTCTGGGACAAGTATTTCACCCCTCCACTTT
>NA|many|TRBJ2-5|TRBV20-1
CSARGRGETQYF
TGCAGTGCTAGAGGCCGAGGAGAGACCCAGTACTTC
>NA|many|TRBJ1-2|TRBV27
CASSPRPYYGYTF
TGTGCCAGCAGCCCCCGTCCCTACTATGGCTACACCTTC
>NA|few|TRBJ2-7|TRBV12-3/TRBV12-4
CASSFSSYKQYF
TGTGCCAGCAGTTTCAGCTCCTACAAGCAGTACTTC
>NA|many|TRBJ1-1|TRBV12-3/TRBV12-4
CASRAGGGAEAFF
TGTGCCAGCAGGGCCGGCGGGGGGGCTGAAGCTTTCTTT
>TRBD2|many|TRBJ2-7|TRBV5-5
CASSFNPGGEQYF
TGTGCCAGCAGCTTTAACCCGGGAGGGGAGCAGTACTTC
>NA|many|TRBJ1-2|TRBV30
CAWRQGDYGYTF
TGTGCCTGGAGACAAGGGGACTATGGCTACACCTTC
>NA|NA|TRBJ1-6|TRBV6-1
CASRRKAGPALGSPLHF
TGTGCCAGCCGCCGTAAGGCAGGTCCTGCCCTAGGGTCACCCCTCCACTTT
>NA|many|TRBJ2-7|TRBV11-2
CASSFTGASYEQYF
TGTGCCAGCAGCTTTACAGGAGCCTCCTACGAGCAGTACTTC
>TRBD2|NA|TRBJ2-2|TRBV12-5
CASGGLAGGPGTGELFF
TGTGCTAGTGGGGGACTAGCGGGAGGGCCGGGGACCGGGGAGCTGTTTTTT
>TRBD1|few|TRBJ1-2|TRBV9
CASSGLTGGNYGYTF
TGTGCCAGCAGCGGCTTGACAGGGGGCAACTATGGCTACACCTTC
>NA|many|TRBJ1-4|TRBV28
CASSSPEEGIGEKLFF
TGTGCCAGCAGTTCCCCTGAGGAGGGAATAGGGGAAAAACTGTTTTTT
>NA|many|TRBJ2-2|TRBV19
CASSGFSGELFF
TGTGCCAGCTCAGGTTTTTCCGGGGAGCTGTTTTTT
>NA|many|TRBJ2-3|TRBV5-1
CASSLAEADTQYF
TGCGCCAGCAGCTTGGCGGAGGCAGATACGCAGTATTTT
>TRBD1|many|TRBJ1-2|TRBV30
CAWTPDGTGSNYGYTF
TGTGCCTGGACCCCCGACGGGACAGGGTCCAACTATGGCTACACCTTC
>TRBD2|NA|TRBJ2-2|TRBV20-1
CSASPSGAGYTGELFF
TGCAGTGCTAGCCCCTCGGGAGCGGGATACACCGGGGAGCTGTTTTTT
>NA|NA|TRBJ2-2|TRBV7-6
CASSLFPPTPPNTGELFF
TGTGCCAGCAGCTTATTCCCGCCGACACCTCCGAACACCGGGGAGCTGTTTTTT
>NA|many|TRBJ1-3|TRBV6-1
CASSEGTAGNTIYF
TGTGCCAGCAGTGAAGGGACAGCTGGAAACACCATATATTTT
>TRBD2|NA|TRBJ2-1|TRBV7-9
CASSLAGGREQFF
TGTGCCAGCAGCTTAGCGGGCGGGAGAGAGCAGTTCTTC
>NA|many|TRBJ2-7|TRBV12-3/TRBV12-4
CASTRHGSYEQYF
TGTGCCAGCACCCGGCATGGATCCTACGAGCAGTACTTC
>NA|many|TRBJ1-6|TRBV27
CASSFREGSPLHF
TGTGCCAGCAGTTTCAGGGAAGGCTCACCCCTCCACTTT
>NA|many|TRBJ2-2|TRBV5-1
CASSMDTTGELFF
TGCGCCAGCAGCATGGACACAACCGGGGAGCTGTTTTTT
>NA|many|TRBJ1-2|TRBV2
CASSDPGGSGGYTF
TGTGCCAGCAGTGACCCGGGGGGGTCTGGGGGCTACACCTTC
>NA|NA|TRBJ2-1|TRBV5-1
CASSLAPNNEQFF
TGCGCCAGCAGCCTAGCGCCTAACAATGAGCAGTTCTTC
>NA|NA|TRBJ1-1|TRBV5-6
CASSLVGGGYTEAFF
TGTGCCAGCAGCTTGGTGGGCGGAGGATACACTGAAGCTTTCTTT
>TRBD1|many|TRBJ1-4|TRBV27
CASGDREGEKLFF
TGTGCCAGCGGCGACAGGGAAGGGGAAAAACTGTTTTTT
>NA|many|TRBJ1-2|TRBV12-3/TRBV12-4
CASRDDSGGYGYTF
TGTGCCAGCAGGGATGACAGTGGGGGCTATGGCTACACCTTC
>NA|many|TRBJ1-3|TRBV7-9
CASSHPTSEGFPSGNTIYF
TGTGCCAGCAGCCACCCGACGTCAGAGGGCTTCCCCTCTGGAAACACCATATATTTT
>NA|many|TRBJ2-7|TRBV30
CAWRLAGARDEQYF
TGTGCCTGGAGACTCGCGGGGGCTCGTGACGAGCAGTACTTC
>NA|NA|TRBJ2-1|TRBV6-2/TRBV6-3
CASSRSYNGQFF
TGTGCCAGCAGTCGCTCCTACAATGGGCAGTTCTTC
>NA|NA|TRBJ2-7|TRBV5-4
CASSLLFEPYEQYF
TGTGCCAGCAGCTTGCTTTTCGAACCCTACGAGCAGTACTTC
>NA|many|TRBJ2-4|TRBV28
CASSYIYQSIQYF
TGTGCCAGCAGCTACATCTACCAAAGTATTCAGTACTTC
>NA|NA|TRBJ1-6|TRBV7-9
CASNNLGRAENSPLQF
TGTGCCAGCAACAACCTGGGACGGGCGGAAAATTCACCCCTCCAGTTT
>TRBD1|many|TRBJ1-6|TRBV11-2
CASSLGERQGRNSPLHF
TGTGCCAGCAGCTTAGGGGAAAGACAGGGTCGAAATTCACCCCTCCACTTT
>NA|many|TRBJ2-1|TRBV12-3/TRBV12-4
CASSNPLRGHSYNEQFF
TGTGCCAGCAGTAACCCACTTAGGGGACATTCTTACAATGAGCAGTTCTTC
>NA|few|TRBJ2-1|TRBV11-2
CASSLGSVKGHEQFF
TGTGCCAGCAGCTTAGGTAGCGTGAAGGGGCATGAGCAGTTCTTC
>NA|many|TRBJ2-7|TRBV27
CASSLKQGYEQYF
TGTGCCAGCTCACTCAAACAGGGTTACGAGCAGTACTTC
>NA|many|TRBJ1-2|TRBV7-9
CASSSDLPSNYGYTF
TGTGCCAGCAGCTCAGATTTACCCTCCAACTATGGCTACACCTTC
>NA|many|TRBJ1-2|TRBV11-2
CASSLGADVYGYTF
TGTGCCAGCAGCTTAGGAGCGGACGTCTATGGCTACACCTTC
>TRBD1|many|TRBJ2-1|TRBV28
CASSLSLGQGAANEQFF
TGTGCCAGCAGTTTGTCGTTGGGACAGGGGGCGGCGAATGAGCAGTTCTTC
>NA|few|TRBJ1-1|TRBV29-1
CSVQPGQAFF
TGCAGCGTTCAGCCGGGACAAGCTTTCTTT
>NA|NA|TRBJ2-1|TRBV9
CASSPPGTGREEQFF
TGTGCCAGCAGCCCCCCCGGGACTGGCAGAGAGGAGCAGTTCTTC
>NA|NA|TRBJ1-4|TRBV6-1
CASSETGKGEKLFF
TGTGCCAGCAGTGAAACCGGGAAAGGAGAAAAACTGTTTTTT
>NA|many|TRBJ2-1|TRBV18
CASSILGHGPGNEQFF
TGTGCCAGCTCGATCCTGGGACACGGGCCAGGGAATGAGCAGTTCTTC
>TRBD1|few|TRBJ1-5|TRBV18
CASSSTGSGGSNQPQHF
TGTGCCAGCTCATCGACAGGGAGTGGAGGGAGCAATCAGCCCCAGCATTTT
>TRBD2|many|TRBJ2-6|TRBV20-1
CSARVGTSGGSGANVLTF
TGCAGTGCTAGAGTGGGGACTAGCGGGGGATCTGGGGCCAACGTCCTGACTTTC
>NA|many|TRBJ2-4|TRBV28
CASMYSGRSDIQYF
TGTGCCAGCATGTACTCGGGGAGGTCGGACATTCAGTACTTC
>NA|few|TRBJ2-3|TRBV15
CATSTGGTDTQYF
TGTGCCACCAGCACCGGGGGCACAGATACGCAGTATTTT
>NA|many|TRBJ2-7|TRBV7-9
CAGRDGQSYEQYF
TGTGCCGGAAGGGACGGCCAGTCCTACGAGCAGTACTTC
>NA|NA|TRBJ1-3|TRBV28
CASGKQGAKGNTIYF
TGTGCCAGCGGGAAGCAGGGAGCAAAGGGAAACACCATATATTTT
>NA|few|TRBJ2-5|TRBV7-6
CASSSGRNSVEETQYF
TGTGCCAGCAGCTCGGGTCGCAATTCAGTAGAAGAGACCCAGTACTTC
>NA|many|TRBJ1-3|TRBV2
CASSVHTSGNTIYF
TGTGCCAGCAGTGTTCACACTTCGGGAAACACCATATATTTT
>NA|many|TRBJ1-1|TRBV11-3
CASSSPVRGVGTEAFF
TGTGCCAGCAGTTCTCCGGTCAGGGGCGTGGGCACTGAAGCTTTCTTT
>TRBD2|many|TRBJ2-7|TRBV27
CASSLSWTSGLYEQYF
TGTGCCAGCAGTTTATCGTGGACTAGCGGGCTGTACGAGCAGTACTTC